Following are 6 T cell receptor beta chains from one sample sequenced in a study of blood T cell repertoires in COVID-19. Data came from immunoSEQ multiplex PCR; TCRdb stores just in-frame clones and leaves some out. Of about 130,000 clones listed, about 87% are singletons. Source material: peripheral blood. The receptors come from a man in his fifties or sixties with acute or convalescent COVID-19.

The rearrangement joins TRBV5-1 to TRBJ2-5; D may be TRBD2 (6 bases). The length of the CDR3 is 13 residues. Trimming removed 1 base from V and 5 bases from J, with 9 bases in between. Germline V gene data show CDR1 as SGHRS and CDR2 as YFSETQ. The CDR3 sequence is CASSLKGGETQYF. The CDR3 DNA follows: TGCGCCAGCAGCTTGAAGGGAGGCGAGACCCAGTACTTC.

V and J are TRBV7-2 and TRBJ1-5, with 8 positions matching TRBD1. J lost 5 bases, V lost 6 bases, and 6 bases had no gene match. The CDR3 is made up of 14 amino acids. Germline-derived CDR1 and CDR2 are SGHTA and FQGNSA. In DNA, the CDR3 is TGTGCCAGCAGGGCCGGACAGGGCCATCAGCCCCAGCATTTT. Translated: CASRAGQGHQPQHF.

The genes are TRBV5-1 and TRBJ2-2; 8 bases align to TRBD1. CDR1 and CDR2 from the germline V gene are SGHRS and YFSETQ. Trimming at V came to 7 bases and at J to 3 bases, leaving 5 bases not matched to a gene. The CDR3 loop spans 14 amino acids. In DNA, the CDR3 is TGCGCCAGCTCCTCACAGGGGGACACCGGGGAGCTGTTTTTT. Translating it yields CASSSQGDTGELFF.

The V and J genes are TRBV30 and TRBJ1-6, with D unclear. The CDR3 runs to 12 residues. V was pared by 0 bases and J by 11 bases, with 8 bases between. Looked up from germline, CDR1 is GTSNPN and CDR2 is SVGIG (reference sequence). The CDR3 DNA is TGTGCCTGGAGTGTATCCTCCCCACCCCTCCACTTT. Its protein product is CAWSVSSPPLHF.

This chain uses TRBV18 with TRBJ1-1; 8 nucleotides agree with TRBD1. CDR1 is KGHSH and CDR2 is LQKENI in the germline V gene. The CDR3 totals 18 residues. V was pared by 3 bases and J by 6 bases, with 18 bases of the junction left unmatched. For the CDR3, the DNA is TGTGCCAGCTCACCGCTGACAGGGGAATTGTCCAACGGGGCTGAAGCTTTCTTT. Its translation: CASSPLTGELSNGAEAFF.

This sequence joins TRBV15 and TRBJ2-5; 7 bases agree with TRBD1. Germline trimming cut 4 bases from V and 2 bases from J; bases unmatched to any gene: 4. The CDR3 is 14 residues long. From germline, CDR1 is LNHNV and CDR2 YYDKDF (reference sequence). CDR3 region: CATSIGQEQETQYF. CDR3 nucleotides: TGTGCCACCAGCATAGGACAGGAGCAAGAGACCCAGTACTTC.